This entry is about one TCR beta chain. Its specificity is not known. Unmatched junction bases numbered 8, after V lost 2 bases and J lost 8 bases. CDR3 length: 14 amino acids. Germline values: CDR1 SGHTA, CDR2 FQGNSA. The TCRbeta library was prepared with unique molecular identifiers. TCRdb re-derived calls from the PCR reads in MiXCR, one entry per CDR3 protein. The sample lists about 460,000 distinct CDR3 sequences; roughly a tenth were seen once. These data come from a study of T-cell reconstitution after alpha-beta-depleted transplantation in children. Findings of the study overall: Approximately two months post-transplant, alpha-beta T cells reportedly originated from several hundred expanded graft clones. It was newly produced T cells that mostly accounted for T-cell counts and diversity one year after transplant.

The origin of this receptor is a child aged 2-15 years with inherited bone marrow failure, due to receive a stem cell transplant. The material sequenced was PBMCs, taken before TCRalphabeta/CD19-depleted stem cell transplant. The V and J genes are TRBV7-2 and TRBJ1-2; 7 bases align to TRBD1. CDR3 nucleotides: TGTGCCAGCAGCTTAAAGGGGCAGGGGGGCGGCTACACCTTC. Its protein is CASSLKGQGGGYTF.